This entry lists 15 T cell receptor beta chains sequenced from one sample in a study of early T cells in non-severe SARS-CoV-2 infection. TCRdb reprocessed the 5' RACE reads with MiXCR, giving one entry per CDR3 protein. This sample has 75,000 to 95,000 distinct CDR3 sequences; 16% occur once, and the top ten carry around 4.9%. The source was whole blood, collected at baseline. Source of these receptors: an adult who was a healthcare worker with PCR-confirmed SARS-CoV-2 infection or an uninfected control (not recorded which).

This clonotype was seen only a few times. The gene calls are TRBV28 and TRBJ2-1; 8 nucleotides agree with TRBD2. The germline V gene encodes CDR1 MDHEN and CDR2 SYDVKM. This CDR3 is built from 16 residues. J was trimmed by 2 bases and V by 6 bases; bases with no gene match: 9. CDR3 nucleotides: TGTGCCAGCAGACTCTCGAGCGGGAGTGCCTACAATGAGCAGTTCTTC. Translated: CASRLSSGSAYNEQFF.

This clonotype showed up just a few times. The chain employs TRBV6-5 and TRBJ1-2; 7 bases map to TRBD1. The CDR3 totals 13 residues. Germline V gene lookup returns CDR1 MNHEY and CDR2 SVGAGI. The trim removed 5 bases at V and 4 bases at J, leaving 4 bases unmatched. The CDR3 sequence is CASSRGGGYGYTF. The CDR3, as DNA: TGTGCCAGCAGTAGAGGGGGCGGCTATGGCTACACCTTC.

This clonotype has only a few counts. The chain joins TRBV7-2 to TRBJ2-7; 9 nucleotides match TRBD1. The germline gives CDR1 SGHTA, CDR2 FQGNSA. V lost 5 bases, J lost 6 bases, and 11 bases stayed unmatched. CDR3 size: 15 residues. CDR3 in DNA: TGTGCCAGCAGCCGACGGGGGACAGGGAGCGGCGAGCAGTACTTC. Protein product: CASSRRGTGSGEQYF.

Comments on this clonotype: This may be a read error, as it is one base from a much larger clone. The chain combines TRBV20-1 with TRBJ2-7, with D perhaps TRBD2 (6 bases). CDR1 is DFQATT, CDR2 SNEGSKA, per germline (reference sequence). The CDR3 runs to 12 residues. Trimming took off 7 bases at V and 7 bases at J, with 17 bases between the two ends. CDR3 residues: CSVSAGNGEQYF. CDR3 coding DNA: TGCAGTGTTAGTGCGGGGAATGGAGAGCAGTACTTC.

V is TRBV18 and J is TRBJ1-1, with D unclear. Deletions cut 3 bases from V and 2 bases from J, with 10 bases between. The CDR3 has 14 residues. CDR1 and CDR2 (germline): KGHSH, LQKENI. CDR3 nucleotides: TGTGCCAGCTCACCGACGAGATCTAACACTGAAGCTTTCTTT. It translates to CASSPTRSNTEAFF.

This clonotype was seen ten or more times. J is TRBJ2-2 and V is TRBV18, with TRBD2 as a possible D gene (5 bases). The CDR3 consists of 13 residues. In germline, CDR1 is KGHSH, CDR2 LQKENI. Trimming pared 3 bases from V and 7 bases from J, leaving 9 bases between. The CDR3 is CASSPVDYGELFF. DNA of the CDR3: TGTGCCAGCTCACCGGTAGACTACGGGGAGCTGTTTTTT.

V and J are TRBV7-3 and TRBJ1-1; perhaps TRBD1 as D (5 bases). Germline CDR1 reads SGHTA; CDR2 reads FQGTGA. Trimming left V 6 bases short and J 0 bases short, with 11 bases between. The CDR3 sequence is 14 residues long. The CDR3 sequence is CASSSGLMNTEAFF. DNA for the CDR3: TGTGCCAGCAGTTCAGGGCTTATGAACACTGAAGCTTTCTTT.

This clonotype was detected a few times. V usage is TRBV18 and J usage is TRBJ2-4; D uncertain. The germline CDR1 and CDR2 sequences are KGHSH and LQKENI. CDR3 length equals 13 residues. V lost 2 bases and J 5 bases, leaving 7 bases between the germline ends. The CDR3 DNA follows: TGTGCCAGCTCACCAGAGTTCCAAAACATTCAGTACTTC. It encodes CASSPEFQNIQYF.

The CDR3 protein is CASSPEWGEQFF. The CDR3 bases are TGTGCCAGCAGCCCTGAATGGGGTGAGCAGTTCTTC. The chain has TRBV7-3 and TRBJ2-1; no definite D call. CDR3 size: 12 residues. V lost 5 bases and J lost 9, with 11 bases in between. The germline gives CDR1 SGHTA, CDR2 FQGTGA.

This clonotype has only a few counts. V usage is TRBV28 and J usage is TRBJ2-7; TRBD1 agrees at 11 bases. With V trimmed by 8 bases and J by 7 bases, 13 bases remained unmatched. The CDR3 has 15 residues. Germline V gene lookup returns CDR1 MDHEN and CDR2 SYDVKM. The CDR3 sequence is CASSPSGQGAREQYF. CDR3 DNA: TGTGCCAGCTCTCCATCCGGACAGGGGGCTCGGGAGCAGTACTTC.

The rearrangement uses TRBV28 and TRBJ2-7, with D perhaps TRBD1 (5 bases). CDR1 is MDHEN and CDR2 is SYDVKM in the germline V gene. V was cut by 3 bases and J by 2 bases, with 8 bases left in between. The CDR3 runs 13 residues. The CDR3, as DNA: TGTGCCAGCAGTTTCGCAGGGACCTACGAGCAGTACTTC. Encoded protein: CASSFAGTYEQYF. Supplemented by reference TRBV28 and TRBJ2-7, the full variable domain reads DVKVTQSSRYLVKRTGEKVFLECVQDMDHENMFWYRQDPGLGLRLIYFSYDVKMKEKGDIPEGYSVSREKKERFSLILESASTNQTSMYLCASSFAGTYEQYFGPGTRLTVT.

The J gene is TRBJ2-7, the V gene TRBV28, with D hard to call. Trimming shortened V by 2 bases and J by 3 bases, and 20 bases separated the two germline ends. This CDR3 comprises 17 residues. The germline V gene has CDR1 MDHEN and CDR2 SYDVKM. The CDR3 DNA sequence: TGTGCCAGCAGTTTAGGCGGCAGGCCGGAGTGGGTCTACGAGCAGTACTTC. Encoded protein: CASSLGGRPEWVYEQYF.

In this sample, this clonotype turned up a few times. This sequence joins TRBV5-1 and TRBJ2-1, with D uncertain. With 6 bases removed from V and 6 bases from J, the gap between germline ends came to 4 bases. Germline CDR1 and CDR2: SGHRS and YFSETQ. The CDR3 has 10 residues. The CDR3: CASIINEQFF. The DNA for the CDR3 is TGCGCCAGCATCATCAATGAGCAGTTCTTC.

This clonotype was counted between two and nine times. The chain recombines TRBV2 with TRBJ2-1; D gene uncertain. Per the germline V gene, CDR1 is SNHLY and CDR2 is FYNNEI. The CDR3 loop spans 17 amino acids. The germline V and J ends were trimmed by 3 bases and 8 bases, with 23 bases remaining between them. The CDR3 region is CASSEGVPSGNDDEQFF. CDR3 nucleotides: TGTGCCAGCAGTGAGGGCGTCCCCTCCGGCAATGACGATGAGCAGTTCTTC.

J is TRBJ2-4 and V is TRBV20-1, with a weak D call TRBD1 (5 bases). Trimming stripped 7 bases from V and 0 bases from J, with 10 bases between. The CDR3 extends over 13 amino acids. Germline V lookup: CDR1 DFQATT, CDR2 SNEGSKA (reference sequence). The CDR3 spells CSGQTGAKNIQYF. The CDR3 coding sequence is TGCAGTGGACAGACTGGAGCCAAAAACATTCAGTACTTC.